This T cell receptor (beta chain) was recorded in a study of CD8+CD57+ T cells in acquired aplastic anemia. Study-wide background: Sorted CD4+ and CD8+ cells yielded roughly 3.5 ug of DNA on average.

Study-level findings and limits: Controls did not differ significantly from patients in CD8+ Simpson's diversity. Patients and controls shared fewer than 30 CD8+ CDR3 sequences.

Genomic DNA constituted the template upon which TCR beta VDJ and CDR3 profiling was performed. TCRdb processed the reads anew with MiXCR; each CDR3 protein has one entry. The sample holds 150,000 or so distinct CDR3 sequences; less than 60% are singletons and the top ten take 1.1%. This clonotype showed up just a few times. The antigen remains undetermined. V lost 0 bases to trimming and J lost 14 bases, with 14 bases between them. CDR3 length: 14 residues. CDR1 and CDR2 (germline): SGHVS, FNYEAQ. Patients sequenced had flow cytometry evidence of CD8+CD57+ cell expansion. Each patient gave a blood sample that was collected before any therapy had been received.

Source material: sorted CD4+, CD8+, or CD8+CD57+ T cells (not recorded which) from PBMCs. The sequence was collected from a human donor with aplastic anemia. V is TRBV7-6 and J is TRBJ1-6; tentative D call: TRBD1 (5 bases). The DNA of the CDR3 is TGTGCCAGCAGCTTAGCCGGAGGCCGGGGGACCCTCCACTTT. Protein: CASSLAGGRGTLHF. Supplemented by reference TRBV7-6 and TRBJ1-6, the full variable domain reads GAGVSQSPRYKVTKRGQDVALRCDPISGHVSLYWYRQALGQGPEFLTYFNYEAQQDKSGLPNDRFSAERPEGSISTLTIQRTEQRDSAMYRCASSLAGGRGTLHFGNGTRLTVT.